A single sample is the source of the 27 T cell receptor beta chains below, sequenced in a study of blood T cells in healthy people across ages. Next came a second PCR, run for about 7 to 12 cycles, which used a sample-barcoded 5' primer along with a J-beta primer mix. TCRdb called the 5' RACE reads again in MiXCR, with one record for every CDR3 protein. The sample has under 2,000,000 distinct CDR3 sequences; around 50% are singletons. Sequenced sample: blood. The source is a woman aged 40 to 55 in good health.

This clonotype was seen a handful of times. This chain connects TRBV18 to TRBJ2-1, with 7 positions matching TRBD2. After removal of 1 base from V and 7 bases from J, the junction contained 10 bases not matched to a gene. Per germline, CDR1 KGHSH and CDR2 LQKENI. This CDR3 is 16 amino acids long. CDR3 nucleotides: TGTGCCAGCTCACCACAAAGGTCGGGGGGTGGAAATGAGCAGTTCTTC. It encodes CASSPQRSGGGNEQFF.

This clonotype was found once. This sequence joins TRBV29-1 and TRBJ2-3, with a tentative D call TRBD2 (6 bases). Germline CDR1 and CDR2: SQVTM and ANQGSEA. Trimming pared 7 bases from V and 0 bases from J, leaving 11 bases between. The CDR3 totals 13 residues. The CDR3 DNA is TGCAGCGCCTTAGCGGATAGCACAGATACGCAGTATTTT. It translates to CSALADSTDTQYF.

This chain links TRBV6-2 or TRBV6-3 with TRBJ2-5; 7 bases line up with TRBD2. Germline loops: CDR1 MNHEY, CDR2 SVGEGT. V lost 4 bases and J lost 5; bases outside the gene matches: 7. The CDR3 spans 14 residues. This CDR3 is CASSSAGYFETQYF. In DNA, the CDR3 is TGTGCCAGCAGTTCAGCGGGGTACTTCGAGACCCAGTACTTC.

This clonotype has at least ten counts. The V gene is TRBV7-2, the J gene TRBJ2-3, with D unclear. This CDR3 region has 15 residues. In germline, CDR1 is SGHTA, CDR2 FQGNSA. Trimming removed 2 bases from V and 5 bases from J, with 14 bases in between. The CDR3 loop reads CASSLSYGSRDTQYF. CDR3 sequence (DNA): TGTGCCAGCAGCTTATCTTACGGATCCAGAGATACGCAGTATTTT.

This chain connects TRBV24-1 to TRBJ2-1; either TRBD1 or TRBD2 may fit D (5 bases each). The CDR3 consists of 13 residues. In germline, CDR1 is KGHDR, CDR2 SFDVKD. V was clipped by 1 base and J by 6 bases, with 6 bases between them. The CDR3: CATSDLGTNEQFF. CDR3 sequence (DNA): TGTGCCACCAGTGATTTAGGGACCAATGAGCAGTTCTTC.

This chain joins TRBV5-1 and TRBJ2-5; the match to TRBD1 covers 7 bases. Unmatched junction bases numbered 8, after V lost 1 base and J lost 5 bases. CDR1 is SGHRS and CDR2 is YFSETQ in the germline V gene. CDR3 length: 15 amino acids. The CDR3 is CASSLRMTGLETQYF. The CDR3 DNA reads as TGCGCCAGCAGCTTGCGGATGACAGGGTTGGAGACCCAGTACTTC.

This chain links TRBV28 with TRBJ2-4, with D perhaps matching TRBD1 (6 bases). V dropped 2 bases and J dropped 11 bases, with 16 bases sitting between them. Per germline, CDR1 MDHEN and CDR2 SYDVKM. The CDR3 has 14 amino acids. The DNA for the CDR3 is TGTGCCAGCAGTTTAGAGAGGGGGAGAGACGTTCAGTACTTC. Its translation is CASSLERGRDVQYF. Based on the CDR3 plus reference TRBV28 and TRBJ2-4, the full variable domain is DVKVTQSSRYLVKRTGEKVFLECVQDMDHENMFWYRQDPGLGLRLIYFSYDVKMKEKGDIPEGYSVSREKKERFSLILESASTNQTSMYLCASSLERGRDVQYFGAGTRLSVL.

Here the CDR3 DNA reads TGTGCCAGCAGCTTAAGTAGCGGGGCCCACAATGAGCAGTACTTC. This translates into CASSLSSGAHNEQYF. This chain links TRBV7-2 with TRBJ2-5; 8 bases agree with TRBD2. The CDR3 sequence is 15 residues long. In germline, CDR1 is SGHTA, CDR2 FQGNSA. The V segment lost 2 bases and the J segment 11 bases; nucleotides outside the gene matches: 13. Based on the CDR3 plus reference TRBV7-2 and TRBJ2-5, the full variable domain is GAGVSQSPSNKVTEKGKDVELRCDPISGHTALYWYRQSLGQGLEFLIYFQGNSAPDKSGLPSDRFSAERTGGSVSTLTIQRTQQEDSAVYLCASSLSSGAHNEQYFGPGTRLLVL.

V and J are TRBV6-5 and TRBJ1-2, with D possibly being TRBD1 (6 bases). CDR1 and CDR2 from the germline V gene are MNHEY and SVGAGI. V was pared by 6 bases and J by 5 bases, with 19 bases between. The CDR3 loop spans 15 amino acids. The CDR3 sequence is CASSPGGGAGYGYTF. The CDR3 coding sequence is TGTGCCAGCAGCCCCGGTGGGGGCGCGGGTTATGGCTACACCTTC.

The rearrangement joins TRBV6-6 to TRBJ2-7, with a tentative D call TRBD2 (6 bases). The CDR3 runs to 15 residues. Germline V lookup: CDR1 MNHNY, CDR2 SVGAGI (reference sequence). V lost 4 bases and J lost 7, with 20 bases in between. The CDR3 reads CASSSPGLPGGEQYF. In DNA form, the CDR3 reads TGTGCCAGCAGTTCCCCGGGACTCCCGGGCGGAGAGCAGTACTTC.

This clonotype has ten or more counts. V usage is TRBV7-3 and J usage is TRBJ1-2; D is unclear. The V and J ends lost 5 bases and 2 bases respectively, with 9 bases between them. CDR3 length: 13 amino acids. Germline values: CDR1 SGHTA, CDR2 FQGTGA. The CDR3 spells CASSPTRNYGYTF. DNA for the CDR3: TGTGCCAGCAGCCCAACACGAAACTATGGCTACACCTTC.

This chain connects TRBV20-1 to TRBJ2-5; D is perhaps TRBD2 (6 bases). CDR3 size: 11 residues. V was pared by 3 bases and J by 11 bases, with 13 bases between. CDR1 is DFQATT and CDR2 is SNEGSKA in the germline V gene (reference sequence). CDR3 DNA: TGCAGTGCTAGTGGGGGACTTGAGCAGTACTTC. Translation: CSASGGLEQYF.

The chain has TRBV29-1 and TRBJ2-1, with 7 bases aligning to TRBD2. The germline gives CDR1 SQVTM, CDR2 ANQGSEA. V shed 7 bases, J shed 6 bases, and the junction held 9 bases outside the gene matches. CDR3 length: 13 amino acids. The CDR3 spells CSGRASGGNEQFF. The DNA for the CDR3 is TGCAGCGGTCGGGCTAGCGGCGGCAATGAGCAGTTCTTC.

The chain is built from TRBV29-1 and TRBJ1-2; a possible D gene is TRBD1 (6 bases). The ends were cut back, 2 bases at V and 7 bases at J, with 14 bases in the middle. Germline V gives CDR1 SQVTM, CDR2 ANQGSEA. The CDR3 runs to 13 residues. The DNA for the CDR3 is TGCAGCGTTGAATTCACAGGGAGAACTGGCTACACCTTC. Translating gives CSVEFTGRTGYTF. The whole variable domain, remainder taken from reference TRBV29-1 and TRBJ1-2, is SAVISQKPSRDICQRGTSLTIQCQVDSQVTMMFWYRQQPGQSLTLIATANQGSEATYESGFVIDKFPISRPNLTFSTLTVSNMSPEDSSIYLCSVEFTGRTGYTFGSGTRLTVV.

The chain joins TRBV21-1 to TRBJ1-6; the table's D call of TRBD1 was not tested on the DNA. TRBV21-1 is a recognized pseudogene. The CDR3 extends over 16 amino acids. The CDR3 loop reads CASNKRGDTLVSPLHF. The CDR3 bases are TGTGCCAGCAACAAAAGAGGGGACACACTTGTTTCACCCCTCCACTTT.

The sample holds a few counts of this clonotype. The CDR3 loop reads CASSSDRGYDNEQFF. The CDR3 DNA follows: TGCGCCAGCAGTTCTGACAGGGGGTATGACAATGAGCAGTTCTTC. The V and J genes are TRBV5-1 and TRBJ2-1; 9 bases map to TRBD1. The length of the CDR3 is 15 residues. CDR1 and CDR2 (germline): SGHRS, YFSETQ. The V segment lost 5 bases and the J segment 5 bases; nucleotides outside the gene matches: 8.

This clonotype came up a few times. The chain has TRBV6-1 and TRBJ1-1; tentative D call: TRBD1 (5 bases). Germline V lookup: CDR1 MNHNS, CDR2 SASEGT. This CDR3 comprises 14 residues. The V gene lost 2 bases and the J gene lost 6 bases, with 13 bases spanning the gap. CDR3 protein: CASSETLRGAEAFF. The CDR3 DNA sequence: TGTGCCAGCAGTGAAACTCTGAGGGGCGCTGAAGCTTTCTTT.

This clonotype was seen more than once but under ten times. This rearrangement joins TRBV7-2 to TRBJ2-4; 9 nucleotides match TRBD1. The J call may be wrong; the DNA end is better matched by TRBJ2-5. The length of the CDR3 is 15 residues. The V gene's germline CDR1 is SGHTA and CDR2 FQGNSA. Here the CDR3 DNA reads TGTGCCAGCAGCTTAGTAGGTGGGACAGGGGAGACCCAGTACTTC. Translated: CASSLVGGTGETQYF.

This clonotype was detected once. CDR3 nucleotides: TGCGCCAGCAGCCTCGGGACATTTCCCCTGAGGGGCAATGGCTACACCTTC. It translates to CASSLGTFPLRGNGYTF. The chain recombines TRBV4-3 with TRBJ1-2, with D tentatively TRBD1 (6 bases). Germline V lookup: CDR1 LGHNA, CDR2 YSLEER. The ends were cut back, 4 bases at V and 6 bases at J, with 24 bases in the middle. This CDR3 contains 17 residues.

This sequence joins TRBV15 and TRBJ2-1; maybe TRBD1 (6 bases). The V end was cut by 1 base, the J end by 9 bases, with 10 bases between. The germline V gene encodes CDR1 LNHNV and CDR2 YYDKDF (reference sequence). CDR3 length equals 13 residues. The CDR3 is CATSRGTAGEQFF. CDR3 in DNA: TGTGCCACCAGCAGAGGGACAGCAGGTGAGCAGTTCTTC. Combining the CDR3 with reference TRBV15 and TRBJ2-1 gives the whole variable domain DAMVIQNPRYQVTQFGKPVTLSCSQTLNHNVMYWYQQKSSQAPKLLFHYYDKDFNNEADTPDNFQSRRPNTSFCFLDIRSPGLGDTAMYLCATSRGTAGEQFFGPGTRLTVL.

This rearrangement joins TRBV7-9 to TRBJ2-3, with 8 bases matching TRBD1. Losses at the gene ends were 3 bases for V and 2 bases for J; bases not matched to a gene: 4. The length of the CDR3 is 15 residues. Germline V lookup: CDR1 SEHNR, CDR2 FQNEAQ (reference sequence). CDR3 sequence (DNA): TGTGCCAGCAGCTTCCAGGGGGCGAACACAGATACGCAGTATTTT. Translation: CASSFQGANTDTQYF.

At least ten counts were recorded for this clonotype. The genes are TRBV5-1 and TRBJ2-1, with unresolved D. The V gene's germline CDR1 is SGHRS and CDR2 YFSETQ. Trimming took 0 bases from V and 3 from J, leaving 10 bases between them. This CDR3 has 15 amino acids. The CDR3 nucleotides read TGCGCCAGCAGCTTGGAGGCTTCTAGCTACAATGAGCAGTTCTTC. This encodes CASSLEASSYNEQFF.

This sequence joins TRBV7-8 and TRBJ1-6; D ambiguous. V lost 3 bases and J 9 bases, leaving 9 bases between the germline ends. The CDR3 is 13 amino acids. Germline V gene data show CDR1 as SGHVS and CDR2 as FQNEAQ. The CDR3, as DNA: TGTGCCAGCAGCTTCACCCAAGGTTCACCCCTCCACTTT. Its protein is CASSFTQGSPLHF.

This chain connects TRBV4-3 to TRBJ2-3; TRBD2 aligns across 8 bases. V lost 1 base, J lost 2 bases, and 8 bases stayed unmatched. Germline V gene sequence: CDR1 LGHNA, CDR2 YSLEER. This CDR3 contains 17 residues. The CDR3 nucleotides read TGCGCCAGCAGCCAAGTAGGACCGGGGGGGGTCACAGATACGCAGTATTTT. Translated: CASSQVGPGGVTDTQYF.

The chain joins TRBV29-1 to TRBJ2-3; 11 positions match TRBD1. The germline gives CDR1 SQVTM, CDR2 ANQGSEA. The CDR3 is 15 residues long. The junction had 3 bases not matched to a gene; V was cut back by 3 bases and J by 1 base. The CDR3 nucleotides are TGCAGCGTTGACCCGGACAGGGGGCGCACAGATACGCAGTATTTT. It encodes CSVDPDRGRTDTQYF.

The gene calls are TRBV9 and TRBJ1-1; TRBD1 matches 8 bases. The length of the CDR3 is 15 residues. The germline V gene has CDR1 SGDLS and CDR2 YYNGEE. The V segment lost 6 bases and the J segment 1 base; nucleotides outside the gene matches: 8. CDR3 in DNA: TGTGCCAGCACGCCCGGGGACAGGACGAACACTGAAGCTTTCTTT. It encodes CASTPGDRTNTEAFF.

This clonotype was seen a few times. The chain links TRBV4-3 to TRBJ2-1, with TRBD1 identical over 7 bases. The CDR3 covers 13 residues. Germline CDR1 and CDR2: LGHNA and YSLEER. Unmatched junction bases numbered 2, after V lost 3 bases and J lost 6 bases. This chain's CDR3 is CASSQGQSNEQFF. CDR3 DNA: TGCGCCAGCAGCCAGGGACAGAGCAATGAGCAGTTCTTC.